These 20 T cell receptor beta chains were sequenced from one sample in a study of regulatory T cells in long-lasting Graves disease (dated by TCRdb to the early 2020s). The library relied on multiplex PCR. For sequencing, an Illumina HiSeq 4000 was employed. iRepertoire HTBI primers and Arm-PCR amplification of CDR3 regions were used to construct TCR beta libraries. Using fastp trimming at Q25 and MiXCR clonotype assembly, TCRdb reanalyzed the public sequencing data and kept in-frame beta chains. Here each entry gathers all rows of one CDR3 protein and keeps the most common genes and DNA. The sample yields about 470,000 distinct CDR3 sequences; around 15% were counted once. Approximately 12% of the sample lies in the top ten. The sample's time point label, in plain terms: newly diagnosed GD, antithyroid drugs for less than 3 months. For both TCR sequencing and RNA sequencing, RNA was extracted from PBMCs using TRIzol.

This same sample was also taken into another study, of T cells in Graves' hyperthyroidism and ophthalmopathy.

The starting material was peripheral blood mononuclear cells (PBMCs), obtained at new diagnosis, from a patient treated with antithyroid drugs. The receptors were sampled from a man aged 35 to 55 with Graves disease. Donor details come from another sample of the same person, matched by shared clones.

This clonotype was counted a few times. CDR3 loop: CSASVLARGNEQFF. The CDR3 coding sequence is TGCAGTGCTAGCGTACTAGCGAGAGGTAATGAGCAGTTCTTC. The chain employs TRBV20-1 and TRBJ2-1, with TRBD2 identical over 7 bases. J lost 7 bases, V lost 3 bases, and 9 bases had no gene match. Germline CDR1 and CDR2: DFQATT and SNEGSKA (reference sequence). The CDR3 has 14 residues.

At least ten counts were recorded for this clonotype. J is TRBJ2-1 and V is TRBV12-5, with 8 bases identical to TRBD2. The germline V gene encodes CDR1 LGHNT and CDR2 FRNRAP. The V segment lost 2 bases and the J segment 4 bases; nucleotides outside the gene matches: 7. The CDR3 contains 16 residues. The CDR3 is CASGLPTSGAYNEQFF. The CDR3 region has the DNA TGTGCTAGTGGTTTGCCAACTAGCGGAGCTTACAATGAGCAGTTCTTC.

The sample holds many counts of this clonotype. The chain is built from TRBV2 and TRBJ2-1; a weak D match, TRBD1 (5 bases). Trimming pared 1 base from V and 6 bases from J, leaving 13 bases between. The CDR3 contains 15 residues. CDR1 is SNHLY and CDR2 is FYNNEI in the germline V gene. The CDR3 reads CASSEEGALGNEQFF. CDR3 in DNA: TGTGCCAGCAGTGAAGAAGGGGCGCTCGGCAATGAGCAGTTCTTC. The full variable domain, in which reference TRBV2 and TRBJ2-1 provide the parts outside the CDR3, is EPEVTQTPSHQVTQMGQEVILRCVPISNHLYFYWYRQILGQKVEFLVSFYNNEISEKSEIFDDQFSVERPDGSNFTLKIRSTKLEDSAMYFCASSEEGALGNEQFFGPGTRLTVL.

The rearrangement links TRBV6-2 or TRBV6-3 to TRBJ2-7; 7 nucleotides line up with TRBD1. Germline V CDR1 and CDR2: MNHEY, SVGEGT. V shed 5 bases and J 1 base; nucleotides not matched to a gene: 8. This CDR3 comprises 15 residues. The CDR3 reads CASSRTGTVSYEQYF. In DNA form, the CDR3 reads TGTGCCAGCAGTAGGACTGGGACAGTATCCTACGAGCAGTACTTC.

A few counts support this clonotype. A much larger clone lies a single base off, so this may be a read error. DNA for the CDR3: TGTGCCAGCAGCCCGTTAGCGGGAGGCCCCCAAGAGGCCCAGTACTTC. It encodes CASSPLAGGPQEAQYF. This chain connects TRBV7-8 to TRBJ2-5; 10 bases are a match to TRBD2. CDR1 is SGHVS and CDR2 is FQNEAQ in the germline V gene. The CDR3 covers 16 residues.

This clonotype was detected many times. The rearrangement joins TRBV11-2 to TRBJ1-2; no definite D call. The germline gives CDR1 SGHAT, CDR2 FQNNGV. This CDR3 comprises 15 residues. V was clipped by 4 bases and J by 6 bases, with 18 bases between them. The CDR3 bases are TGTGCCAGCAGCTCATCCCGGGTCCTAAGGGATGGCTACACCTTC. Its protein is CASSSSRVLRDGYTF.

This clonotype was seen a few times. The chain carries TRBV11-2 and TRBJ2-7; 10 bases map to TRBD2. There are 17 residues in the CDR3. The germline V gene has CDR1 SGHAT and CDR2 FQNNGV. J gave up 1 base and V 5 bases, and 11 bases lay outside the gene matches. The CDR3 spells CASSTEILAGTSYEQYF. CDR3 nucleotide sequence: TGTGCCAGCAGCACTGAAATACTAGCGGGAACTTCCTACGAGCAGTACTTC.

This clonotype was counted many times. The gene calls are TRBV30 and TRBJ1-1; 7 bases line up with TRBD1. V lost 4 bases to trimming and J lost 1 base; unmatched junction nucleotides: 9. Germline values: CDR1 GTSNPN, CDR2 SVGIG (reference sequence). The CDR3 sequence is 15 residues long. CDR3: CAWIFRGWGNTEAFF. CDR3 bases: TGTGCCTGGATTTTCAGGGGGTGGGGGAACACTGAAGCTTTCTTT.

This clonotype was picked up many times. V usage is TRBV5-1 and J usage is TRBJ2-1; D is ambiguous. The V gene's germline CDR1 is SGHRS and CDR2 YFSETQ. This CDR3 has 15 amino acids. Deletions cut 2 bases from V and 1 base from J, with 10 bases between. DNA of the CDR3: TGCGCCAGCAGCTTCGCTATGAATTCCTACAATGAGCAGTTCTTC. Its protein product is CASSFAMNSYNEQFF. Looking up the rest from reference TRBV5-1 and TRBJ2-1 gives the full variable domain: KAGVTQTPRYLIKTRGQQVTLSCSPISGHRSVSWYQQTPGQGLQFLFEYFSETQRNKGNFPGRFSGRQFSNSRSEMNVSTLELGDSALYLCASSFAMNSYNEQFFGPGTRLTVL.

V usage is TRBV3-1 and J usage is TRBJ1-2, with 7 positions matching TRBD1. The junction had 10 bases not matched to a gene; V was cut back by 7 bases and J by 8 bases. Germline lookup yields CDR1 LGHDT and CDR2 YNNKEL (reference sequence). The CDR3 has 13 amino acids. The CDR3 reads CASTLEGAGGYTF. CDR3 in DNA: TGTGCCAGCACCTTAGAGGGGGCGGGAGGCTACACCTTC.

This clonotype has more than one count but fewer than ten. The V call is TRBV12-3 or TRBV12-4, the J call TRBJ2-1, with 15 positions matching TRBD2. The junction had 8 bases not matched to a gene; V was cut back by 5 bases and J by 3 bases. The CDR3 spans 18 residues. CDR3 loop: CASSPRTSGRAYYNEQFF. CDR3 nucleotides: TGTGCCAGCAGTCCCCGGACTAGCGGGAGGGCCTACTACAATGAGCAGTTCTTC.

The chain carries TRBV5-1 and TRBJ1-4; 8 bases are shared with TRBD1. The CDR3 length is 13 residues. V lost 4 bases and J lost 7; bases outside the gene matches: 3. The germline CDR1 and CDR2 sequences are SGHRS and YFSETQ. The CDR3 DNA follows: TGCGCCAGCAGCGCAGGGGGCTTTGAAAAACTGTTTTTT. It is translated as CASSAGGFEKLFF.

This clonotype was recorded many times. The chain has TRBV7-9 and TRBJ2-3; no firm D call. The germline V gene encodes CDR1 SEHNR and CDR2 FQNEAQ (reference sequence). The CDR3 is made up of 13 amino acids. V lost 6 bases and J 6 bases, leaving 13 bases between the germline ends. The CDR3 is CASSYPSTDTQYF. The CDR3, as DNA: TGTGCCAGCAGTTACCCCTCTACGGATACGCAGTATTTT.

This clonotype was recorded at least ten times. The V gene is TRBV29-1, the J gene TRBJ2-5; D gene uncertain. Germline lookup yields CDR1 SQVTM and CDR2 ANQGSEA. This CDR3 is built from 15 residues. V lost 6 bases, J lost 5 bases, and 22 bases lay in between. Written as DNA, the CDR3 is TGCAGCGTATCGTCCGCCCGGGCAAACTCGGAGACCCAGTACTTC. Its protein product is CSVSSARANSETQYF.

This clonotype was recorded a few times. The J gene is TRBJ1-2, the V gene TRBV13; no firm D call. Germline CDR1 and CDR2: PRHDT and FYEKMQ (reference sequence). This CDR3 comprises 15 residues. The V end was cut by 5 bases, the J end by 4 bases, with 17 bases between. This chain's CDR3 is CASSPRSAGPYGYTF. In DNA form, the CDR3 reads TGTGCCAGCAGCCCCCGATCGGCGGGTCCCTATGGCTACACCTTC.

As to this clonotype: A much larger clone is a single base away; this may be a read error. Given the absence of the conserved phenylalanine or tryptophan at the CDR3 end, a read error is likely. The CDR3 region has the DNA TGTGCCAGCAGCTTGGGGCGTTGGGGGAGCTACGAGCAGTACCTC. Translation gives CASSLGRWGSYEQYL. The rearrangement uses TRBV5-5 and TRBJ2-7; D assignment may be TRBD1 or TRBD2 (5 bases each). Germline values: CDR1 SGHKS, CDR2 YYEKEE (reference sequence). V was shortened by 0 bases and J by 3 bases, with 13 bases between the two germline ends. The CDR3 extends over 15 amino acids.

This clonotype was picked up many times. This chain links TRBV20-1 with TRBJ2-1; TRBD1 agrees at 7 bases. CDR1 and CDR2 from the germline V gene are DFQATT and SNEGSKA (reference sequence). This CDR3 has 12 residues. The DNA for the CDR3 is TGCAGCTTCTATCAACAGGGGAATGAGCAGTTCTTC. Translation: CSFYQQGNEQFF.

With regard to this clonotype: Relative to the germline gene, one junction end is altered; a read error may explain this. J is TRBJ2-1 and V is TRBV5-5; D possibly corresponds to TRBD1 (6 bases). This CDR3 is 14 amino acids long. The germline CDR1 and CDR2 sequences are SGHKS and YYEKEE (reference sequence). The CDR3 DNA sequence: TGTGCCAGCAGCTTGGGATCAACAGGGAATGAGCAGTTCTTT. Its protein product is CASSLGSTGNEQFF.

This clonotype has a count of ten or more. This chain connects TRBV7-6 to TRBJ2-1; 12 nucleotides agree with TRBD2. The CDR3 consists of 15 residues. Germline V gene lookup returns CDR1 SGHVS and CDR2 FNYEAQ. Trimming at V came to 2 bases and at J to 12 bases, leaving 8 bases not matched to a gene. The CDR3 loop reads CASSLSLAGGQRQFF. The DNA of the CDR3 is TGTGCCAGCAGCTTATCGCTAGCGGGAGGGCAGCGGCAGTTCTTC.

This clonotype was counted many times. The CDR3 DNA reads TGTGCCAGCAGCCAGGACAGGGCTATGGGCTACACCTTC. Translated, it gives CASSQDRAMGYTF. V usage is TRBV28 and J usage is TRBJ1-2, with 8 bases fitting TRBD1. CDR1 and CDR2 (germline): MDHEN, SYDVKM. CDR3 length: 13 amino acids. Germline trimming cut 6 bases from V and 8 bases from J; bases unmatched to any gene: 8.